The clone carrying this T cell receptor (beta chain) appeared a few times. TCRdb independently ran MiXCR on the 5' RACE reads; one entry per CDR3 protein. Of hundreds of thousands of distinct CDR3 sequences in the sample, roughly a third were seen once. The data were obtained in a study of CD8 T cells in ankylosing spondylitis. Trimming took 2 bases from V and 5 from J, leaving 12 bases between them. The CDR3 has 14 amino acids. From germline, CDR1 is MNHEY and CDR2 SVGAGI. The chain combines TRBV6-5 with TRBJ1-1; D possibly corresponds to TRBD1 (6 bases). The clonotype was recovered from a male donor with ankylosing spondylitis or in good health (not recorded which). Sequenced material: blood, either unsorted or a sorted T cell fraction (not recorded which). CDR3 nucleotide sequence: TGTGCCAGCAGTTACGGGGGGGCGGGGACTGAAGCTTTCTTT. Translating it yields CASSYGGAGTEAFF.